This TCR beta chain was recorded in a study of molecular identifiers for immune sequencing clone quantification. In the study overall: Replicate RNA came from 20,000 or 100,000 naive CD8 cells and was split five ways, and four parts were sequenced.

CDR3 length equals 14 residues. The V segment lost 3 bases and the J segment 6 bases; nucleotides outside the gene matches: 8. Germline V gene sequence: CDR1 SGHNT, CDR2 YYREEE (reference sequence). Using 10%, 30% or 50% RNA, naive CD8 libraries were derived from approximately 22,000 to 940,000 sorted cells. Broader study findings: Amid about a million naive cells, spiked Jurkat TCR RNA from one cell was reportedly still detectable.

The table lists this clonotype with many counts. Its specificity is not known. Library preparation followed earlier protocols using designated TCR primers. TCRdb fed the PCR reads into MiXCR, producing one record per CDR3 protein. The sample records approximately 500,000 distinct CDR3 sequences, roughly 23% being singletons. The specimen sequenced was naive CD8+ T cells from blood, with Jurkat cell RNA spiked in. Subset defined: FACS-sorted CD8+CD4-CCR7+CD45RA+ naive T cells. The chain is built from TRBV5-4 and TRBJ2-7; 8 nucleotides agree with TRBD1. The TCR was taken from a human donor in good health. Some libraries in this study had Jurkat cell RNA spiked in. The CDR3 nucleotides are TGTGCCAGCAGCTCAGGGGGCGCAGGACTCGAGCAGTACTTC. This encodes CASSSGGAGLEQYF. The variable domain in full, with the rest retrieved from reference TRBV5-4 and TRBJ2-7, is ETGVTQSPTHLIKTRGQQVTLRCSSQSGHNTVSWYQQALGQGPQFIFQYYREEENGRGNFPPRFSGLQFPNYSSELNVNALELDDSALYLCASSSGGAGLEQYFGPGTRLTVT.